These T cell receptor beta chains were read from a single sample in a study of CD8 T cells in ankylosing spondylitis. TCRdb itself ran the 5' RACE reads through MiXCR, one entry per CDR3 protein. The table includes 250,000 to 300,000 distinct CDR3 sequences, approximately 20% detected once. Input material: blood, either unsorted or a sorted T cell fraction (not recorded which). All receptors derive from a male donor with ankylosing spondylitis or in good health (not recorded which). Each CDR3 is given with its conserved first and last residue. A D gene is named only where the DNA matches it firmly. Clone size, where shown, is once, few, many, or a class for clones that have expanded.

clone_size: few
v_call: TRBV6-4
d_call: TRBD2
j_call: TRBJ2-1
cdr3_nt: TGTGCCAGCAGTGCCAGCGGGGGTGGGAAGGAGCAGTTCTTC
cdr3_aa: CASSASGGGKEQFF

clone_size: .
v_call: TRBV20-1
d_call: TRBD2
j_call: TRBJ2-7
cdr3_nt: TGCAGTGGTGACGGCGGGAGGGCCGACGAGCAGTACTTC
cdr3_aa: CSGDGGRADEQYF

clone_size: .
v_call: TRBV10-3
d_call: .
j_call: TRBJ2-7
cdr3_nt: TGTGCCATCAGAGAGGTCATCGGTTACGAGCAGTACTTC
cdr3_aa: CAIREVIGYEQYF

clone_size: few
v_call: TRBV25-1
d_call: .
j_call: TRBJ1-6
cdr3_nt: TGTGCCAGCAGTGACGGGGTTTCACCCCTCCACTTT
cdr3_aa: CASSDGVSPLHF

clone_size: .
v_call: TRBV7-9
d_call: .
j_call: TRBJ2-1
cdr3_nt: TGTGCCAGCAGCTTATTGGCTCGCCATGAGCAGTTCTTC
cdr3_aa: CASSLLARHEQFF

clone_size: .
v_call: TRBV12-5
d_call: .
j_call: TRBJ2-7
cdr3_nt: TGTGCTAGTGGTTTGGTGGGGGGACTCTCCTACGAGCAGTACTTC
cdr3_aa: CASGLVGGLSYEQYF

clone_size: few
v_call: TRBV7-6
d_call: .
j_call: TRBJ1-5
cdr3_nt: TGTGCCAGCAGCTTAAGTGGGTATAGCAATCAGCCCCAGCATTTT
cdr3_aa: CASSLSGYSNQPQHF

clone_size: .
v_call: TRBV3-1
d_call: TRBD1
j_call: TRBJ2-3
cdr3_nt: TGTGCCAGCAGCCAAGGACAGGGAGCTAGCACAGATACGCAGTATTTT
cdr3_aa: CASSQGQGASTDTQYF

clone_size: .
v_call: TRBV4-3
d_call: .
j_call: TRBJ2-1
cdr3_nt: TGCGCCAGCAGCCAAGATACGGGGGAGGGGGACAATGAGCAGTTCTTC
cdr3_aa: CASSQDTGEGDNEQFF

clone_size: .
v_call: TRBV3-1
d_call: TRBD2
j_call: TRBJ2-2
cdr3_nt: TGTGCCAGCAGCAGAATAGCGGGAGGGCCGACCGGGGAGCTGTTTTTT
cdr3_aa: CASSRIAGGPTGELFF

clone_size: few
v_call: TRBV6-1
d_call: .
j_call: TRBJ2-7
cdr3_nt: TGTGCCAGCAGCGATACGGCGGCTTACGAGCAGTACTTC
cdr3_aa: CASSDTAAYEQYF

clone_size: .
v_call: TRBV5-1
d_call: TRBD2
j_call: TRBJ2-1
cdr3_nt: TGCGCCAGCAGCCCGCGGGAAGGGCGGGAGGGTTACAATGAGCAGTTCTTC
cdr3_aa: CASSPREGREGYNEQFF

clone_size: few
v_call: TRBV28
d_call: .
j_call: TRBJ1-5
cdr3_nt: TGTGCCAGCAGTTTAGCGAAGGGCCAGGGCAGACCCCTATATAGCAATCAGCCCCAGCATTTT
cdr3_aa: CASSLAKGQGRPLYSNQPQHF

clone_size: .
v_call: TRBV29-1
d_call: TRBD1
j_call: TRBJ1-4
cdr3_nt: TGCAGCGTTGGGGACAGATTGAATGAAAAACTGTTTTTT
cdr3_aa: CSVGDRLNEKLFF

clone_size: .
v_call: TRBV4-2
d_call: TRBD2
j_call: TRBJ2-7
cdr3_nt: TGTGCCAGCAGCCAAGCGACTAGCGGGAGGCCCCCCCAAGACGAGCAGTACTTC
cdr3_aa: CASSQATSGRPPQDEQYF